This record covers a single TCR beta chain. This clonotype showed up many times. Its binding antigen is unknown. Base qualities are not provided; no much larger clone lies one nucleotide away. The data belong to a study of identical twins (dated by TCRdb to 2016 to 2017). Concerning the study at large: TCR alpha and beta repertoires from monozygotic twins, unrelated adults of various ages and cord blood were deep-sequenced to test whether fetal clonotypes persist. To rule out contamination, replicate twin experiments were performed at different times with different library preparation protocols. The research as a whole found: Invariant T cells such as MAIT and iNKT could partly confound zero-insertion analyses, although diverse VJ usage argued against such confounding for most clonotypes. Because the same donors could not be followed over many years, conclusions were based on cross-sectional statistical analysis. Compared with coincidental sharing between unrelated individuals, an excess of low generation-probability sequences was observed among out-of-frame TCR alpha sequences shared between twins. The excess sharing between twins in beta out-of-frame sequences was weaker because fewer shared sequences reduced the signal-to-noise ratio. Fewer insertions were carried by abundant cord blood beta clonotypes; a weaker similar trend was observed in young adult naive repertoires, while no such trend was observed in memory repertoires. In monozygotic twins, recombination models systematically underestimated out-of-frame TCR alpha sharing, but the models matched the sharing seen between unrelated individuals.

Every donor in the study was a healthy Caucasian. The twin cohort consisted of three pairs of female monozygotic twins, all aged roughly 18 to 29 years. Positive isolation kits from Invitrogen were used to isolate the CD4+ and CD8+ T cell populations. The library was built by means of 5' RACE. Reads for this sample came from an Illumina HiSeq 2000. A universal primer binding site was added through template switching, and the final cDNA carried a unique molecular identifier so that TCR cDNA molecules could be counted accurately. Specific primers in the conserved constant-segment region were used to synthesize first-strand cDNA for TCR alpha and beta chains. To control for contamination, every cDNA library carried two barcodes: a SMART-Mk sample barcode plus Illumina barcodes. Two successive PCR steps introduced TruSeq adapter sequences along with Illumina sample barcodes. The TCR alpha and beta cDNA libraries were sequenced on the Illumina HiSeq platform using custom primers. For the original study's pipeline: MiGEC was used to process raw reads and extract unique molecular identifiers, and MiXCR was used to find CDR3 positions. Recombination models were inferred per individual with the repgenHMM and IGoR tools using an EM algorithm. The tcR package in R was used for shared clonotype analysis, with sharing normalized by the product of cloneset sizes. To study raw recombination free of thymic and clonal selection effects, out-of-frame nonproductive sequences were analyzed. TCRdb reprocessing: public reads trimmed at Q25 with fastp, clones called with MiXCR, in-frame beta chains kept. Merged by CDR3 protein, the rows form single entries marked with the most common genes and DNA. None of the V and J calls come from the authors' own analysis; TCRdb made them. The sample table lists some 190,000 distinct CDR3 sequences, roughly 15% of them with a count of one. About 38% of the sample belongs to the ten largest clones.

These records were also assigned to another study, of T cells expressing NK-cell markers. As described in the second report: In sorted CD3+CD56+NKG2C+, CD3+CD56+NKG2C- and CD3+CD56-NKG2C+ T-cell subsets from 8 or 9 donors, TCR beta-chain repertoires were profiled. Among the eight sequenced donors, seven were HCMV-seropositive and one was HCMV-seronegative. To restrict sorting to alphabetaTCR-expressing T cells, an anti-gammadeltaTCR antibody was added in several experiments. In a handful of donors, the dominant CD3+CD56+NKG2C+ clonotypes were among the top 10 CD8+ clonotypes and accounted for roughly 1.0-8% of CD8+ T cells. Those dominant clonotypes were again the most abundant among CD3+CD56-NKG2C+ cells in a few donors, at about 28.3-60.1%. Whether the expanded NKG2C-expressing T cell clones were specific for HCMV antigens was left unclear. The study sequenced eight donors, all healthy volunteers chosen at random: three men and five women. A commercial ELISA kit detecting HCMV-specific IgG in serum was used to determine HCMV serostatus. MIGEC handled demultiplexing of the reads and grouping by UMI, while MiTCR was used to assemble and quantify clonotypes. To exclude erroneous sequences, any TCR cDNA sequence not supported by at least two reads was discarded. The tcR package was used for downstream repertoire analysis, with clonotypes matched between fractions based on CDR3 nucleotide sequence plus V segment. VDJmatch was used to annotate antigen specificity against VDJdb, with one amino acid substitution allowed in CDR3.

The TCR originated in a woman aged 18-30 years in good health. Sequences were obtained from CD8+ T cells sorted from blood.

The nucleotide sequence reads TGTGCCAGCAGCTGGGGGGGGGATACCTACAATGAGCAGTTCTTC. This gives the protein CASSWGGDTYNEQFF. This receptor chain uses TRBV7-6 and TRBJ2-1, and 7 junction bases match TRBD2. From a lookup of the germline V gene, CDR1 and CDR2 are SGHVS and FNYEAQ. V has 4 bases trimmed and J has 2 bases trimmed; junction bases matching no gene number 5. Spanning cysteine to phenylalanine, the CDR3 consists of 15 amino acids. CDR3 DNA only is kept here, 45 bases in frame from base 1. The full variable domain, with segments outside the CDR3 supplied by the reference TRBV7-6 and TRBJ2-1 proteins, appears as GAGVSQSPRYKVTKRGQDVALRCDPISGHVSLYWYRQALGQGPEFLTYFNYEAQQDKSGLPNDRFSAERPEGSISTLTIQRTEQRDSAMYRCASSWGGDTYNEQFFGPGTRLTVL.